This is a list of T cell receptor beta chains from one sample in a study of human T cells and chemical hapten exposure. TCRdb analysed the RACE reads with MiXCR anew, one entry per CDR3 protein. The table records approximately 370,000 distinct CDR3 sequences, about 5% of them present only once. The sample was whole blood, taken in connection with sensitization to the hapten diphenylcyclopropenone (DPC). All receptors come from a woman aged 18-30 years with alopecia areata. Some clones in this sample may be carry-over from other donors' samples. The CDR3 runs from the conserved cysteine through the conserved F or W. The D gene is left open where the match is weak. Size is stated for part of the rows, as once, few or many counts, or as a class when the clone is expanded.

d_call j_call v_call clone_size cdr3_nt cdr3_aa
TRBD2 TRBJ2-1 TRBV12-3/TRBV12-4 few TGTGCCAGCAGTTTATCAGCGGGGAACTCCTACAATGAGCAGTTCTTC CASSLSAGNSYNEQFF
TRBD1 TRBJ1-1 TRBV5-4 once TGTGCCAGCAGGCTACGACAGGGGGCCGGCACTGAAGCTTTCTTT CASRLRQGAGTEAFF
- TRBJ1-1 TRBV7-9 few TGTGCCAGCAGCTTAATGCCGCTGGGCACTGAAGCTTTCTTT CASSLMPLGTEAFF
- TRBJ2-5 TRBV27 - TGTGCCAGCAGTTTAAACCGGGGCCTCCAAGAGACCCAGTACTTC CASSLNRGLQETQYF
- TRBJ2-5 TRBV23-1 - TGCGCCAGCAGTCAGTCTCCCCAGGGGCAAGAGACCCAGTACTTC CASSQSPQGQETQYF
- TRBJ2-1 TRBV27 - TGTGCCAGCAGTTTCGGGGGCGGAAACAATGAGCAGTTCTTC CASSFGGGNNEQFF
- TRBJ2-7 TRBV6-5 many TGTGCCAGCTCGACAGGTTGGCAGGGGATAGCCGAGCAGTACTTC CASSTGWQGIAEQYF
- TRBJ2-5 TRBV2 - TGTGCCAGCAGTGAAGCGAGAGCCCAGTACTTC CASSEARAQYF
- TRBJ2-1 TRBV7-2 - TGTGCCAGCAGCCCCCAGCAGGGTCCGAATGAGCAGTTCTTC CASSPQQGPNEQFF
TRBD1 TRBJ1-1 TRBV4-3 - TGCGCCAGCAGCCAAAACCTCTTTTCGGGACAGGGGGTAATTATAATCACTGAAGCTTTCTTT CASSQNLFSGQGVIIITEAFF
- TRBJ2-5 TRBV5-6 many TGTGCCAGCAGCTCCCAAGTTGGAGGGGGCCAAGAGACCCAGTACTTC CASSSQVGGGQETQYF
- TRBJ2-1 TRBV6-5 many TGTGCCAGCAGTTACGGTTACGGGGGTGAGCAGTTCTTC CASSYGYGGEQFF
TRBD2 TRBJ2-1 TRBV6-2/TRBV6-3 many TGTGCCAGCAGTTTAACTAGCGGGGGTGAGCAGTTCTTC CASSLTSGGEQFF
- TRBJ2-2 TRBV7-6 many TGTGCCAGCAGCTTAGGTATTGCGGCGAACACCGGGGAGCTGTTTTTT CASSLGIAANTGELFF
- TRBJ2-2 TRBV11-3 many TGTGCCAGCAGCTTGGCGGCCACCGGGGAGCTGTTTTTT CASSLAATGELFF
- TRBJ2-7 TRBV4-3 few TGCGCCAGCAGCCAAGATCATTCTACGATCTACGAGCAGTACTTC CASSQDHSTIYEQYF
- TRBJ1-2 TRBV28 many TGTGCCAGCAGTTTAATTAGCTTAGGTGGCTACACCTTC CASSLISLGGYTF
- TRBJ1-1 TRBV29-1 few TGCAGCGTTATTCCGGGGGTAGGGGGGACTGAAGCTTTCTTT CSVIPGVGGTEAFF
TRBD2 TRBJ2-4 TRBV6-2/TRBV6-3 few TGTGCCAGCAGTTATGGGACGTTACGTCTAGCGGGGGGTTCCAAAAACATTCAGTACTTC CASSYGTLRLAGGSKNIQYF
TRBD1 TRBJ2-3 TRBV15 few TGTGCCACCAGCAGAAACCCGACAGGGGTCGGCACAGATACGCAGTATTTT CATSRNPTGVGTDTQYF
TRBD1 TRBJ1-6 TRBV6-1 few TGTGCCAGCAAGGCGGGACAGAGACTAAACGGCTCACCCCTCCACTTT CASKAGQRLNGSPLHF
- TRBJ1-2 TRBV19 - TGTGCCAGTAGTATGCGACAGGCTTCCTATGGCTACACCTTC CASSMRQASYGYTF
- TRBJ2-3 TRBV9 many TGTGCCAGCAGCGTAGCGGCTCCTTCTAGCACAGATACGCAGTATTTT CASSVAAPSSTDTQYF
TRBD2 TRBJ2-5 TRBV6-5 many TGTGCCAGCAGCCCTTCTCCGGGACTAGCCAAGACCCAGTACTTC CASSPSPGLAKTQYF
- TRBJ1-5 TRBV5-1 - TGCGCCAGCAGCTTGGTGCCCGGGGGAAATCAGCCCCAGCATTTT CASSLVPGGNQPQHF
TRBD1 TRBJ1-2 TRBV7-9 few TGTGCCAGCAGCACGGACAGGGCCGTGAGCTATGGCTACACCTTC CASSTDRAVSYGYTF
TRBD1 TRBJ1-2 TRBV6-6 many TGTGCCAGCAGTTATAGGGACAGGGCGTATGGCTACACCTTC CASSYRDRAYGYTF
TRBD2 TRBJ2-1 TRBV12-3/TRBV12-4 - TGTGCCAGCAGTGCGCCCGGAGGGCGGGGGGGCAGAGTGGATGAGCAGTTCTTC CASSAPGGRGGRVDEQFF
TRBD1 TRBJ2-5 TRBV6-5 few TGTGCCAGCAGTTACTCCTCCCGGACAGGGCAAGAGACCCAGTACTTC CASSYSSRTGQETQYF
- TRBJ2-2 TRBV6-5 many TGTGCCAGCGGACCAAACACCGGGGAGCTGTTTTTT CASGPNTGELFF
- TRBJ1-6 TRBV7-3 - TGTGCCAGCACCCTCATCAAGGTCAGGTTGAAATATAATTCACCCCTCCACTTT CASTLIKVRLKYNSPLHF
- TRBJ1-1 TRBV7-9 many TGTGCCAGCAGCTCCTCCTTGGACAGCGCCTATTCGAACACTGAAGCTTTCTTT CASSSSLDSAYSNTEAFF